One T cell receptor beta chain is described in this entry. Its antigen is currently not known. The input lacks base qualities; no much larger clone sits a single base away. This record belongs to a study of shared clonotypes between healthy human individuals (dated by TCRdb to 2018 to 2020). Some background on the complete study: A couple of women and three men aged 18 to 49 years were included in the cohort. Blood TCR repertoires of about five healthy adults were deeply sequenced to estimate repertoire size and the extent of clonotype sharing between individuals. Each donor's leukapheresis produced roughly between roughly 0.85 and 9.5 billion PBMCs. For each donor, three plates each were used for CD4 naive and CD4 memory, two plates were used for CD8 naive, and one plate was used for CD8 memory. To increase sequencing depth and limit assay-specific biases, TCR repertoire library preparation and sequencing were carried out by different laboratories using diverse techniques.

TCR CDR3 regions were amplified from genomic DNA by multiplex PCR using the deep immunoSEQ assay. For each cell subset, the extracted genomic DNA was distributed evenly across all wells of several immunoSEQ 96-well plates, and each plate served as one replicate. Each replicate PCR for sorted subsets received roughly 0.2 ug genomic DNA, equal to roughly 29,000 T cell genomes. Purified libraries were quantified with a Qubit 3.0 fluorometer, sized on a Bioanalyzer 2100, and re-quantified with the KAPA Library Quantification kit. Every immunoSEQ 96-well plate was sequenced on a separate single-read 150-cycle Illumina NextSeq 550 flow cell. The authors processed their data as follows. Because only junctional sequences without quality scores were contained in the immunoSEQ output, filtering matching that applied to full-length reads could not be performed. To assign V/J genes and CDR3, sequences were annotated against IMGT germline references using PyIR, a Python wrapper for IgBLAST v1.9. Reads were removed for weak V/J assignments (E-value above 1e-6), missing CDR3, stop codons, out-of-frame junctions, or ambiguous translated residues. V3J clonotypes were defined by identical inferred V gene, J gene, and CDR3 amino acid sequence. The percentage overlap between two repertoires was calculated by dividing the number of shared unique clonotypes by the size of the smaller repertoire. Repertoire richness was assessed with RTK rarefaction, the Chao1 estimator, and Recon v2.1 estimates of unobserved clonotypes. OLGA was used to compute generation probabilities for all TCRbeta clonotypes that the gDNA method yielded from a handful of donors. TCRdb re-hosts the immuneACCESS table, in-frame sequences only. Its copies lack some clones; in the studies checked, an unresolved V gene accounts for under half of them, and the cause for the rest is not known. The V and J calls and clone size are taken from that table; D and trimming were inferred from the DNA. The sample table holds roughly 2.6 million clones, of which over 85% were seen once. The ten largest clones add up to roughly 0.15% of the sample.

Donors were healthy HIV-negative adults with no recently reported acute infections or vaccinations. All donors were Caucasian adults living in Nashville, Tennessee, USA. CD4+ T cells were enriched by magnetic negative selection, after which naive cells were positively selected on CD45RA and the negative fraction was taken as the memory subset. Blood was collected by leukapheresis, and PBMCs were isolated by Ficoll-Histopaque density gradient centrifugation and then cryopreserved in liquid nitrogen vapor phase. Purity and quantity of every magnetically sorted T cell population were checked by analytical flow cytometry. Genomic DNA was isolated from each sorted fraction and quantified by UV absorbance on a Nanodrop 2000c. What the research found in general, with its limitations: Rarefaction of sorted-subset datasets indicated incomplete sequencing despite the large sequencing depth. Pairwise subsampling indicated that sequencing depth was expected to affect the degree of clonotype sharing among donors. Higher generation probabilities were observed for clonotypes shared by all four sorted-subset donors than for non-shared clonotypes. Because the study included a small number of donors, the genetic and exposure-history diversity represented was limited. Only blood was sampled, and tissue TCR repertoires likely differ from those in blood. Estimated clonotype richness was generally larger for naive than for memory subsets. When a few donors were compared, the shared fraction of clonotypes was about 5.5% for naive CD4, more than 3% for naive CD8, about 2.5% for memory CD4, and 0.35% to 0.5% for memory CD8.

The CDR1 and CDR2 encoded by the germline V gene are SGDLS and YYNGEE. V is reduced by 1 base and J by 8 bases, leaving a spacing of 13 bases between them. Including cysteine and phenylalanine, the CDR3 has 14 amino acids. Of all the DNA, just the CDR3 is kept, 42 bases in frame from base 1. The sequence links TRBV9 to TRBJ2-1, and TRBD2 may be the D gene, going by 7 matching bases. Specimen: naive CD4+ T cells sorted from blood. The sample's cell subset or site label, in plain terms: CD45RA+ positively selected. This TCR derives from a man aged 18 to 35 in good health. The CDR3 region has the sequence CASSVFTGRDEQFF. The DNA is TGTGCCAGCAGCGTATTTACAGGGAGGGATGAGCAGTTCTTC.